The T cell receptor beta chain under discussion was sequenced for a study of cytomegalovirus exposure and HLA in healthy donors. General study results and limits: Earlier analysis yielded a pattern in which most TCR beta V segments were productive about 87% or about 30% of the time.

PCR was performed using 60 Vbeta and 13 Jbeta primers. How the authors handled the data: Later reanalysis found approximately 80 million unique TCR beta chains, around 9.9 million of them shared. TCRdb keeps only in-frame clones here, not all; method: immunoSEQ multiplex PCR. The D gene and trimming were derived from the DNA, and the V and J assignments and clone size from that table. This repertoire includes more than 130,000 clones. CDR3 length: 18 residues. V gave up 0 bases and J gave up 5 bases; unmatched junction bases: 15. In germline, CDR1 is LGHNA, CDR2 YNFKEQ. In regard to this clone: Its antigen is still unknown.

The sequenced material came from PBMCs. This clonotype was sampled from a man aged 35 to 55 in good health and CMV-seronegative. V is TRBV4-2 and J is TRBJ2-5, with 7 bases that match TRBD2. The CDR3 sequence is CASSQDGLAAGSTETQYF. The DNA of the CDR3 is TGTGCCAGCAGCCAAGATGGGCTAGCAGCGGGGAGCACTGAGACCCAGTACTTC.